This T cell receptor (beta chain) was sequenced for a study of cytomegalovirus exposure and HLA in healthy donors. The PCR made use of 60 Vbeta and 13 Jbeta primers. Some clones are missing from TCRdb's copy, which holds only in-frame ones; the method was immunoSEQ multiplex PCR. The sample records about 200,000 clones, 75% to 85% being singletons. The CDR3 has 12 residues. The V gene's germline CDR1 is SGHRS and CDR2 YFSETQ. Trimming left V 3 bases short and J 9 bases short, with 13 bases between. Comments on this clone: Its target is unknown.

Whole-study findings and limits: Confirmation in vitro established that a few CMV-associated chains were specific for CMV antigens. The authors excluded some V segments, including TRBV6-2 and TRBV6-3, as indistinguishable.

Sequenced input: PBMCs. The V gene is TRBV5-1, the J gene TRBJ2-7; D perhaps matches TRBD2 (6 bases). This clonotype originated in a woman between 50 and 59 years old in good health and CMV-seropositive. CDR3 protein: CASSSPGVGQYF. In DNA, the CDR3 is TGCGCCAGCAGCTCTCCGGGAGTCGGGCAGTACTTC.